Here is one T cell receptor (beta chain) with its context. This clone was seen just once. Its antigen target is currently unknown. No quality values exist for individual bases; no much larger clone is one base distant. The CDR3 has 15 amino acids, counting the end cysteine and phenylalanine. Only CDR3 DNA remains: 45 bases, in frame from the first base. The V end loses 0 bases and the J end loses 5 bases, and a stretch of 13 bases separates them. The CDR1 and CDR2 encoded by the germline V gene are MNHEY and SVGAGI. These data belong to a study of a mutant IDH1 vaccine in newly diagnosed glioma (dated by TCRdb to about 2021). About the full investigation: Patients were given eight vaccinations, in weeks 1, 3, 5, 7, 11, 15, 19 and 23, which matched visits V03 through V10. Before enrollment, most patients had been given radiochemotherapy with temozolomide as standard therapy, while the rest had received either radiotherapy alone or temozolomide alone. Vaccination was initiated 4-6 weeks after radiotherapy alone, or concurrently with temozolomide cycles in the chemotherapy-containing groups. Peripheral blood was drawn at six visits: V03 (baseline), V05, V07, V10, V12 and V13. Of the 32 patients who were treated, around 62% were male and 37.5% were female, and the mean age was about 40 years. Longitudinal TCRB deep sequencing was done for roughly 23 treated patients, wherever samples were available for exploratory analyses. The research as a whole found: It was noted by the authors that analyses of patient blood samples could not be reproduced owing to sample limitations. Pseudoprogression appeared unrelated to alterations in the top peripheral T cell clonotypes detected by TCRB sequencing. Across multiple MHC alleles, vaccine-induced immune responses were seen in 85% to 95% of patients. PBMC samples for TCRB deep sequencing were selected based on availability.

Library method: the immunoSEQ multiplex PCR assay. The hsTCRB Kit was used according to the manufacturer's protocol to amplify rearranged TCR beta chain sequences. An Illumina MiSeq was used to sequence the TCRB libraries. On the authors' methods: The proprietary platform of the kit vendor was used for demultiplexing, trimming and gene mapping. TCRdb holds this immuneACCESS table with in-frame rearrangements only. Some clones are missing; in checked studies, unresolved V genes explain under half, and the rest has no known cause. V, J and clone size derive from that table, while D and trimming were established from the DNA sequence. Across this sample there are some 52,000 clones, with around 90% seen only once. Over 2% of the sample is in the top ten clones. Sample time point, as interpreted from the label and publication: week 11, during vaccination. Every vaccine dose consisted of 300 ug of a 20-mer mutant IDH1 peptide in Montanide, administered subcutaneously together with topical imiquimod. Newly diagnosed WHO grade 3 or 4 IDH1-mutant astrocytomas showing loss of nuclear ATRX were present in the donors. The samples were drawn from NOA16, a multicentre, single-arm, open-label phase I trial in Germany that tested a mutant IDH1 peptide vaccine in humans for the first time. Genomic DNA for TCRB sequencing was extracted from EDTA blood using the DNeasy Blood and Tissue Kit.

In this chain, TRBV6-5 is recombined with TRBJ1-2, with the D gene uncertain. This receptor was taken from a man over 45 with glioma. The sequencing used PBMCs, collected from a glioma patient whose treatment included an IDH1 peptide vaccine. The nucleotide sequence is TGTGCCAGCAGTTACTCGATTCGCGGGGAGTATGGCTACACCTTC. This codes for CASSYSIRGEYGYTF.